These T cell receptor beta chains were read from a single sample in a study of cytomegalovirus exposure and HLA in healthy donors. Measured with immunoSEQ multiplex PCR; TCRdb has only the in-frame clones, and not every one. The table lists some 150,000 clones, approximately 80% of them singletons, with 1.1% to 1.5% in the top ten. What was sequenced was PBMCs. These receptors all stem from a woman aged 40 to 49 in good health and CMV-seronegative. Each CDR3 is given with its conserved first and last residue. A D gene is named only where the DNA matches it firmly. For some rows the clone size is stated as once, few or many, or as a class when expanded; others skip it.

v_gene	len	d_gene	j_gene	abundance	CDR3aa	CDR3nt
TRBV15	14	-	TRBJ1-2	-	CATSLSGGIYGYTF	TGTGCCACCAGCCTCTCTGGGGGGATCTATGGCTACACCTTC
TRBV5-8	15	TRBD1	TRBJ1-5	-	CASSFGTGGNQPQHF	TGTGCCAGCAGCTTCGGAACAGGGGGGAATCAGCCCCAGCATTTT
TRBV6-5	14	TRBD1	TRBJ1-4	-	CASRTTGADEKLFF	TGTGCCAGCAGAACGACAGGGGCCGATGAAAAACTGTTTTTT
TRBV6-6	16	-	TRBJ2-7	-	CASRGSVGGPDYEQYF	TGTGCCAGCAGAGGGAGCGTGGGGGGGCCAGACTACGAGCAGTACTTC
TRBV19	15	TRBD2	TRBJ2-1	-	CASSFGGGASSEQFF	TGTGCCAGTAGTTTTGGCGGGGGGGCGTCAAGTGAGCAGTTCTTC
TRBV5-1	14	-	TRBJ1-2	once	CASSEGQTNYGYTF	TGCGCCAGCAGCGAGGGACAAACCAACTATGGCTACACCTTC
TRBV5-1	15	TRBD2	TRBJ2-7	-	CASSLSGGAPYEQYF	TGCGCCAGCAGTCTGTCGGGGGGGGCCCCCTACGAGCAGTACTTC
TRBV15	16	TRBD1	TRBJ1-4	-	CATTRERTGGREKLFF	TGTGCCACCACCAGGGAAAGGACAGGGGGCCGGGAAAAACTGTTTTTT
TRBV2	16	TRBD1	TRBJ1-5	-	CASRGDRVGRNQPQHF	TGTGCCAGCAGGGGGGACAGAGTCGGAAGGAACCAGCCCCAGCATTTT
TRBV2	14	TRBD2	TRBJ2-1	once	CASSHWTSGGALFF	TGTGCCAGCAGCCATTGGACTAGCGGGGGGGCCCTGTTCTTC
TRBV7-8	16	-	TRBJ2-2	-	CASSLREPDATGELFF	TGTGCCAGCAGCTTACGGGAGCCAGACGCTACCGGGGAGCTGTTTTTT
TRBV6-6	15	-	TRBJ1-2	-	CASSYLAGQIYGYTF	TGTGCCAGCAGTTACTTAGCGGGGCAGATCTATGGCTACACCTTC
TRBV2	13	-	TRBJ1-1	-	CASSPGVNTEAFF	TGTGCCAGCTCTCCCGGGGTGAACACTGAAGCTTTCTTT
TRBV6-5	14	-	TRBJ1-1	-	CASRIKNRNTEAFF	TGTGCCAGCAGGATAAAAAACAGGAACACTGAAGCTTTCTTT
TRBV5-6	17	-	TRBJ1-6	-	CASSHRGGHFPDSPLHF	TGTGCCAGCAGCCATCGAGGCGGGCACTTTCCCGATTCACCCCTCCACTTT
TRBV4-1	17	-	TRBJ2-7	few	CASSQDSSGPRSYEQYF	TGCGCCAGCAGCCAAGACTCGTCAGGGCCCAGGTCTTACGAGCAGTACTTC
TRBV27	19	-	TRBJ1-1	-	CASSFSWSGRPVRNTEAFF	TGTGCCAGCAGTTTTTCGTGGTCAGGGCGCCCGGTGAGGAACACTGAAGCTTTCTTT
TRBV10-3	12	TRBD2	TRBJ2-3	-	CAIGLATDTQYF	TGTGCCATCGGACTAGCCACAGATACGCAGTATTTT
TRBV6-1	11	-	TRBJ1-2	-	CASSDLYGYTF	TGTGCCAGCAGTGATCTTTATGGCTACACCTTC
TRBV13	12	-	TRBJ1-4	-	CASSPQGEKLFF	TGTGCCAGCAGCCCGCAGGGTGAAAAACTGTTTTTT
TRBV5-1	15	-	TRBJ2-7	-	CASSLAAGSSYEQYF	TGCGCCAGCAGCTTGGCGGCGGGAAGCTCCTACGAGCAGTACTTC
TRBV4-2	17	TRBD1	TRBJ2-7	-	CASSQDYRGRKTYEQYF	TGTGCCAGCAGCCAAGATTACAGGGGAAGGAAAACCTACGAGCAGTACTTC
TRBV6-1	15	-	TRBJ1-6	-	CASSPGTRDNSPLHF	TGTGCCAGCAGTCCCGGGACAAGGGATAATTCACCCCTCCACTTT
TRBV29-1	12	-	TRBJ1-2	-	CSVPLGPGGYTF	TGCAGCGTTCCATTAGGACCGGGAGGCTACACCTTC
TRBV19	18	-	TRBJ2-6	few	CASSIIRGESSGANVLTF	TGTGCCAGTAGTATTATTAGGGGTGAGAGCTCTGGGGCCAACGTCCTGACTTTC
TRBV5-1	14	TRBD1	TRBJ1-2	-	CASSFQGADYGYTF	TGCGCCAGCAGCTTTCAGGGGGCGGACTATGGCTACACCTTC
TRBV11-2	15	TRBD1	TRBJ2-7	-	CASSEDRGRPGEQYF	TGTGCCAGCAGCGAGGACAGGGGGAGACCAGGGGAGCAGTACTTC
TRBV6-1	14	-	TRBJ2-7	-	CASSGWEDPYEQYF	TGTGCCAGCAGTGGGTGGGAGGATCCCTACGAGCAGTACTTC
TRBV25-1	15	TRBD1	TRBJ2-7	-	CASSESQGESYEQYF	TGTGCCAGCAGTGAAAGTCAGGGGGAAAGCTACGAGCAGTACTTC
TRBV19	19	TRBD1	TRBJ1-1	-	CASSLPMAGTGGMNTEAFF	TGTGCCAGTAGTTTGCCGATGGCAGGGACAGGGGGGATGAACACTGAAGCTTTCTTT
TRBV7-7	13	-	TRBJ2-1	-	CASSLTHTNEQFF	TGTGCCAGCAGCTTAACCCACACGAATGAGCAGTTCTTC
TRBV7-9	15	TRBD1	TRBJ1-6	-	CASSWDRADNSPLHF	TGTGCCAGCAGCTGGGACAGGGCGGATAATTCACCCCTCCACTTT
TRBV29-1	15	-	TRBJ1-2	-	CSVEGKLGALYGYTF	TGCAGCGTTGAAGGAAAATTAGGGGCCCTCTATGGCTACACCTTC
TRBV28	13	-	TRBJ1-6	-	CASRQGYNSPLHF	TGTGCCAGCAGACAGGGCTATAATTCACCCCTCCACTTT
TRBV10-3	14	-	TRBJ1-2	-	CAISSLTDIYGYTF	TGTGCCATCAGTTCCTTGACAGACATCTATGGCTACACCTTC
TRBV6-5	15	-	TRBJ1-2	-	CASSYAGRGDYGYTF	TGTGCCAGCAGTTACGCGGGCCGAGGAGACTATGGCTACACCTTC
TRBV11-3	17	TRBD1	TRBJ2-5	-	CASSSRTADRGQETQYF	TGTGCCAGCAGCTCCAGAACCGCCGACAGGGGCCAAGAGACCCAGTACTTC
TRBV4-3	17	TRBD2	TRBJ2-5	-	CASSQDSRTSGGETQYF	TGCGCCAGCAGCCAAGACTCTCGGACTAGCGGGGGGGAGACCCAGTACTTC
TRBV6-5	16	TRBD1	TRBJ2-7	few	CASSYTRQGPYGEQYF	TGTGCCAGCAGTTATACCCGACAGGGACCGTACGGCGAGCAGTACTTC
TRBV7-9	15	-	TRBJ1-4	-	CASSLPVATNEKLFF	TGTGCCAGCAGCTTACCGGTAGCAACTAATGAAAAACTGTTTTTT
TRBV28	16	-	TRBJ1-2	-	CASSFGRGGHGYGYTF	TGTGCCAGCAGTTTCGGCCGGGGTGGGCACGGCTATGGCTACACCTTC
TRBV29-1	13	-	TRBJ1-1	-	CSVEGAWVTEAFF	TGCAGCGTTGAGGGGGCCTGGGTCACTGAAGCTTTCTTT
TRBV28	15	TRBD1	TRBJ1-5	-	CASSWDSYSNQPQHF	TGTGCCAGCAGCTGGGACAGCTATAGCAATCAGCCCCAGCATTTT
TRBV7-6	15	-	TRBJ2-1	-	CASSSKAESYNEQFF	TGTGCCAGCAGCTCAAAAGCGGAAAGTTACAATGAGCAGTTCTTC
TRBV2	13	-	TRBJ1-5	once	CASSTVSNQPQHF	TGTGCCAGCAGTACGGTTAGCAATCAGCCCCAGCATTTT
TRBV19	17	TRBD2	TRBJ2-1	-	CASSLRLAGGLYNEQFF	TGTGCCAGTAGTCTCCGACTAGCGGGGGGGCTCTACAATGAGCAGTTCTTC
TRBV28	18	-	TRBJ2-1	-	CASSPLKGSGSSYNEQFF	TGTGCCAGCAGTCCCCTTAAGGGTAGCGGAAGCTCCTACAATGAGCAGTTCTTC
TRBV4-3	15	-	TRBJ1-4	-	CASSPARVSEEKLFF	TGCGCCAGCAGCCCAGCCAGGGTGAGCGAGGAAAAACTGTTTTTT
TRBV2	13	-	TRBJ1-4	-	CASNRQTNEKLFF	TGTGCCAGCAACCGACAGACAAATGAAAAACTGTTTTTT
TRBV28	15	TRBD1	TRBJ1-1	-	CASSSSATGAAEAFF	TGTGCCAGCAGTTCATCTGCCACAGGGGCTGCTGAAGCTTTCTTT
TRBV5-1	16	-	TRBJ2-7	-	CASSFGTGDLNYEQYF	TGCGCCAGCAGCTTTGGTACCGGGGATCTAAACTACGAGCAGTACTTC
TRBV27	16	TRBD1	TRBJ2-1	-	CASSSRTGGSYNEQFF	TGTGCCAGCAGTTCCCGGACAGGGGGCTCCTACAATGAGCAGTTCTTC
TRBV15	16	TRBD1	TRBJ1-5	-	CATSKGQGDGNQPQHF	TGTGCCACCAGCAAGGGACAGGGTGACGGCAATCAGCCCCAGCATTTT